This TCR beta chain is from a study of T cells in tuberculosis. Study outcomes and limitations: The stringent gate may have excluded weak CD1B-GMM tetramer binders.

The table lists this clone with a count of one. Some clones are missing from TCRdb's copy, which holds only in-frame ones; the method was immunoSEQ multiplex PCR. The sample lists 54,000 or so clones, roughly 79% occurring once. After thawing and overnight rest, PBMC were stained with GMM-loaded CD1B tetramer, viability dye and anti-CD3 for sorting. The CD1B tetramers carried C32 glucose monomycolate purified from Rhodococcus equi. This receptor was obtained from an adult woman with latent tuberculosis. What was sequenced was CD1b-GMM tetramer-negative cells sorted from PBMCs.

This CDR3 is CAWDRGQETQYF. CDR3 nucleotides: TGTGCCTGGGACAGGGGGCAGGAGACCCAGTACTTC. The V and J genes are TRBV30 and TRBJ2-5; 10 bases align to TRBD1. V lost 5 bases, J lost 5 bases, and 2 bases stayed unmatched. The CDR3 contains 12 residues. Germline V CDR1 and CDR2: GTSNPN, SVGIG (reference sequence).